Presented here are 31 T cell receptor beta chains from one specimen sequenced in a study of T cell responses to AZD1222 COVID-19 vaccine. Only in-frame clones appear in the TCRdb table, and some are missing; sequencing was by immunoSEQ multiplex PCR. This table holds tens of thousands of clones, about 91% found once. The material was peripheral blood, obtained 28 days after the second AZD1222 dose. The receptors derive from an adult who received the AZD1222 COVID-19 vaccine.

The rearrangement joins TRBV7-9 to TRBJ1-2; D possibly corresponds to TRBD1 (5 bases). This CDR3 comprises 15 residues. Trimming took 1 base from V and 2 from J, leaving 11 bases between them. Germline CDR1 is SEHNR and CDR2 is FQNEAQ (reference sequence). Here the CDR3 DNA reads TGTGCCAGCAGCTTAGGGGGCCAGGAGAACTATGGCTACACCTTC. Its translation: CASSLGGQENYGYTF.

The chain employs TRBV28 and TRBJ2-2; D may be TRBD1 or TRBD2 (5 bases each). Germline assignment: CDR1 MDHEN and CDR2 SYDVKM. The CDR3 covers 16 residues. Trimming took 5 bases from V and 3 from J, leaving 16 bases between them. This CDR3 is CASSPPRGLDTGELFF. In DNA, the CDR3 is TGTGCCAGCAGTCCCCCACGGGGCTTGGACACCGGGGAGCTGTTTTTT.

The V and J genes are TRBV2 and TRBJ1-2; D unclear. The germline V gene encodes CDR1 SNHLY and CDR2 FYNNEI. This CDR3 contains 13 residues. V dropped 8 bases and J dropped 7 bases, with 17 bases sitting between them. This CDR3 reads CASSPLGPLGYTF. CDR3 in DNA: TGTGCCAGCTCCCCCCTTGGGCCCCTTGGCTACACCTTC.

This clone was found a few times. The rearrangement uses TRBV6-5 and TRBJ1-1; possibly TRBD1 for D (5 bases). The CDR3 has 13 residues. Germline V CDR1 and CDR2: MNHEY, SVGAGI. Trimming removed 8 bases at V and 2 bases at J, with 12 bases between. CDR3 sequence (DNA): TGTGCCAGCGAGGCAGGGTATAACACTGAAGCTTTCTTT. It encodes CASEAGYNTEAFF.

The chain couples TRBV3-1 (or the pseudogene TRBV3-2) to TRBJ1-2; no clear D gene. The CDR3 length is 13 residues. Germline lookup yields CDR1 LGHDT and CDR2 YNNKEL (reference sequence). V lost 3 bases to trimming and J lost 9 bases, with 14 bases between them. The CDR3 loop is CASSQVRRSSYTF. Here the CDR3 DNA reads TGTGCCAGCAGCCAGGTGAGGCGGTCGAGCTACACCTTC.

Here the CDR3 reads CASSLVWGGSNYGYTF. DNA for the CDR3: TGTGCCAGCAGCTTAGTCTGGGGGGGGTCTAACTATGGCTACACCTTC. V is TRBV7-2 and J is TRBJ1-2; possibly TRBD1 for D (5 bases). This CDR3 has 16 amino acids. Between the trimmed V and J ends, which lost 1 base and 0 bases, there was a span of 12 bases. The germline gives CDR1 SGHTA, CDR2 FQGNSA.

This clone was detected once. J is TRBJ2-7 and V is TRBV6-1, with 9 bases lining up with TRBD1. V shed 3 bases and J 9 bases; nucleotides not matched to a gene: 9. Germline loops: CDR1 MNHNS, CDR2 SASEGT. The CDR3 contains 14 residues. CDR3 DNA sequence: TGTGCCAGCAGTGATGGGACAGGGCCTTGGGGGCAGTACGTC. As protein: CASSDGTGPWGQYV.

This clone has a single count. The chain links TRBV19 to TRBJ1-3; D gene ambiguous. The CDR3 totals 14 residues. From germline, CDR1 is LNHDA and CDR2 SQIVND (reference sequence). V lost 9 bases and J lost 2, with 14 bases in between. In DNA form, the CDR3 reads TGTGCCAGCAGCTGGATCCGGGCTGGAAACACCATATATTTT. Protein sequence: CASSWIRAGNTIYF.

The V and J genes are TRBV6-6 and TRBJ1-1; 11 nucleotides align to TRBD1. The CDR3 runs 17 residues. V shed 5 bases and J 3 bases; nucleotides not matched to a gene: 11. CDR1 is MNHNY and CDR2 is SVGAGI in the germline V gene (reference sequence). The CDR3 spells CASSHGDRGVVDTEAFF. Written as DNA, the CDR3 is TGTGCCAGCAGTCACGGGGACAGGGGGGTCGTGGACACTGAAGCTTTCTTT.

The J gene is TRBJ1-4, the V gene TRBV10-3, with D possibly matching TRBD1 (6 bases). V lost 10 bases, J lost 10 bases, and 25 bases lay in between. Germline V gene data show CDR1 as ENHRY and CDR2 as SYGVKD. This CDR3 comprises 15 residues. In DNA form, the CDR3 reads TGTGCCACCGCTAACCCCCGACAGGAGGGTGGAAAACTGTTTTTT. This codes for CATANPRQEGGKLFF.

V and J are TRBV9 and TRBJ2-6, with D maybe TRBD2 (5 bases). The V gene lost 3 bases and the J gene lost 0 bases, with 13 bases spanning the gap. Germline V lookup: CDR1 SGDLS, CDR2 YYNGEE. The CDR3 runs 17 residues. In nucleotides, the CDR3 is TGTGCCAGCAGCGGCCCGAGGGTTCGCTCTGGGGCCAACGTCCTGACTTTC. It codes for CASSGPRVRSGANVLTF. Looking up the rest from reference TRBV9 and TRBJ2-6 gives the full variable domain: DSGVTQTPKHLITATGQRVTLRCSPRSGDLSVYWYQQSLDQGLQFLIQYYNGEERAKGNILERFSAQQFPDLHSELNLSSLELGDSALYFCASSGPRVRSGANVLTFGAGSRLTVL.

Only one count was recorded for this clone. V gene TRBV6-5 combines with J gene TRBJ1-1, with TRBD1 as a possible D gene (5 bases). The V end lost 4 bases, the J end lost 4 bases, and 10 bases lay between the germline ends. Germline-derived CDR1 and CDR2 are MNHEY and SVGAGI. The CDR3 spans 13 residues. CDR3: CASSSGLGTEAFF. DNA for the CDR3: TGTGCCAGCAGTTCGGGGCTGGGCACTGAAGCTTTCTTT.

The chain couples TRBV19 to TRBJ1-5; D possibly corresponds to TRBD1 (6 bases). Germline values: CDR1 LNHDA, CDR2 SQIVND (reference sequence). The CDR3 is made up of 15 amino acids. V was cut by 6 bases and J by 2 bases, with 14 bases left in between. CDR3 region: CASRREDSRNQPQHF. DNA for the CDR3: TGTGCCAGTAGAAGGGAGGACAGTCGCAATCAGCCCCAGCATTTT.

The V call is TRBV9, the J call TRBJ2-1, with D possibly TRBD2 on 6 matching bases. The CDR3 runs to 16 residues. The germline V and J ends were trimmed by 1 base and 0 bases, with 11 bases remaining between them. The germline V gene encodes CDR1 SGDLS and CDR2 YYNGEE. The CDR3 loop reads CASSVRSGSSYNEQFF. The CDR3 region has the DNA TGTGCCAGCAGCGTACGTAGCGGAAGCTCCTACAATGAGCAGTTCTTC.

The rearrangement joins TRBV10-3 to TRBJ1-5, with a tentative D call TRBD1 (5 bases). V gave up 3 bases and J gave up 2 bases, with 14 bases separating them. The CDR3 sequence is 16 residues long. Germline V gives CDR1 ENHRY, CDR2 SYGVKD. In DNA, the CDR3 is TGTGCCATCAGTGACGGACGGTTAGGGGGCAATCAGCCCCAGCATTTT. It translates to CAISDGRLGGNQPQHF.

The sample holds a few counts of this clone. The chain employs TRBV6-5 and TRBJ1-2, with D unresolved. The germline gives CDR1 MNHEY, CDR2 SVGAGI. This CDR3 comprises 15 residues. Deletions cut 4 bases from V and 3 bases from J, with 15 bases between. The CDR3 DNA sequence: TGTGCCAGCAGTTCAGGTCTCCCGATTTACTATGGCTACACCTTC. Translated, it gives CASSSGLPIYYGYTF.

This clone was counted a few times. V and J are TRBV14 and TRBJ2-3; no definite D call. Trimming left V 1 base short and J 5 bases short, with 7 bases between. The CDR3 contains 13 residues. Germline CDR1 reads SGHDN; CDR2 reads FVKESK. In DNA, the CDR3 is TGTGCCAGCAGCCAAGTCGGCAAAGATACGCAGTATTTT. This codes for CASSQVGKDTQYF.

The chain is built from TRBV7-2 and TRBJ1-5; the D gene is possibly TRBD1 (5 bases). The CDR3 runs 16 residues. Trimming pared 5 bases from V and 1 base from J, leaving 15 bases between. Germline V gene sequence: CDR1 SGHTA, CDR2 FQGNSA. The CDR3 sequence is CASSTRSGGSNQPQHF. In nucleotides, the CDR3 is TGTGCCAGCAGCACCCGAAGCGGGGGAAGCAATCAGCCCCAGCATTTT.

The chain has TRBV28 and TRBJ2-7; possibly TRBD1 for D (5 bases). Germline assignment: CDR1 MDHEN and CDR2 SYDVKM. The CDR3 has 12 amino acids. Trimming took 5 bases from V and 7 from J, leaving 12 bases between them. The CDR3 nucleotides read TGTGCCAGCAGTCAATACAGGTTTGAGCAGTACTTC. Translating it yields CASSQYRFEQYF.

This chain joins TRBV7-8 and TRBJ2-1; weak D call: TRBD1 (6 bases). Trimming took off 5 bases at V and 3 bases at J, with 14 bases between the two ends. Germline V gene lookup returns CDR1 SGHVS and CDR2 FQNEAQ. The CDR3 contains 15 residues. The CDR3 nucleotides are TGTGCCAGCAGCCACCGACAGGCCCTCTACAATGAGCAGTTCTTC. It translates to CASSHRQALYNEQFF.

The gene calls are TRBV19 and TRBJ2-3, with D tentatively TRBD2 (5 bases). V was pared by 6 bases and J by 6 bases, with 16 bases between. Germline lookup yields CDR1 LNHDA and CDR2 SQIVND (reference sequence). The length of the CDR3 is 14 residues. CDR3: CASSPARAADTQYF. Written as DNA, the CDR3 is TGTGCCAGTAGCCCCGCGCGGGCGGCGGATACGCAGTATTTT.

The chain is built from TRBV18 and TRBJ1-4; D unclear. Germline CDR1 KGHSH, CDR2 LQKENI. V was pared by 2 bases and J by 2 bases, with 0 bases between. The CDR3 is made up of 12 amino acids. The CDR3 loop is CASSPTNEKLFF. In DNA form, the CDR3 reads TGTGCCAGCTCACCAACTAATGAAAAACTGTTTTTT.

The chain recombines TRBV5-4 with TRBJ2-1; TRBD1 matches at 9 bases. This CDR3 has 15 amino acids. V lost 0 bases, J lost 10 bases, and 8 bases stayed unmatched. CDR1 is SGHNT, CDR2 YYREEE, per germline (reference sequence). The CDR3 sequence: CASSLVGQGPMEQFF. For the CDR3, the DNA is TGTGCCAGCAGCTTGGTGGGACAGGGACCTATGGAGCAGTTCTTC.

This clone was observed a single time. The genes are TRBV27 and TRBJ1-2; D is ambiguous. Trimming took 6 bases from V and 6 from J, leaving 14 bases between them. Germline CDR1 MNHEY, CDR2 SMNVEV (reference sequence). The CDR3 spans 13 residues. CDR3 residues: CASRTGLGNGYTF. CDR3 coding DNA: TGTGCCAGCAGAACTGGACTGGGTAATGGCTACACCTTC.

This chain's CDR3 is CASSQETGLAPQDTQYF. CDR3 DNA: TGCGCCAGCAGCCAAGAAACGGGGCTAGCGCCGCAAGATACGCAGTATTTT. The chain uses TRBV4-1 and TRBJ2-3, with D perhaps matching TRBD2 (6 bases). Germline values: CDR1 MGHRA, CDR2 YSYEKL. V lost 0 bases, J lost 5 bases, and 18 bases lay in between. This CDR3 spans 17 amino acids.

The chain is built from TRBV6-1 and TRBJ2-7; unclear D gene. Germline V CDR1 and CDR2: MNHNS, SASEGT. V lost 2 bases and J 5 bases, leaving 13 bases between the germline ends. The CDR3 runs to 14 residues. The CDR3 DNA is TGTGCCAGCAGTGAAAATATAGCAAACCACGAGCAGTACGTC. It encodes CASSENIANHEQYV.

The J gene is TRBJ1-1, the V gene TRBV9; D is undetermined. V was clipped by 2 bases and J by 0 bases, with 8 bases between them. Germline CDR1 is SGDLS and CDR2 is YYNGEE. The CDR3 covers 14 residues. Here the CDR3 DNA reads TGTGCCAGCAGCGTTCAGGCCATGAACACTGAAGCTTTCTTT. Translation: CASSVQAMNTEAFF.

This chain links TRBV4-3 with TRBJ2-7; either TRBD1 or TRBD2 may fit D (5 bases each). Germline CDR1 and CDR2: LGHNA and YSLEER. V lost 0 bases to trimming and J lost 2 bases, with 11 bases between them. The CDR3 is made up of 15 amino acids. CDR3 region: CASSQEERGAYEQYF. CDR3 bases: TGCGCCAGCAGCCAAGAAGAGAGGGGAGCCTACGAGCAGTACTTC.

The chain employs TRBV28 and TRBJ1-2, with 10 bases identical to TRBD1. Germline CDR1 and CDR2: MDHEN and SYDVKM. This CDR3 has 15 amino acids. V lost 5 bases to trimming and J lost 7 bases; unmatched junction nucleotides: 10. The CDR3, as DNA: TGTGCCAGCAGTGCCCAAGACAGGGGGCGCTTTGGCTACACCTTC. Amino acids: CASSAQDRGRFGYTF.

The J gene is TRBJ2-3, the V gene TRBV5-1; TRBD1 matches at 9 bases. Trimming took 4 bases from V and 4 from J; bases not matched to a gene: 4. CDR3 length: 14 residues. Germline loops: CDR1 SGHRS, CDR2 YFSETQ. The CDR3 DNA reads TGCGCCAGCAGCACGGGACAGGGAGCAGATACGCAGTATTTT. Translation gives CASSTGQGADTQYF.

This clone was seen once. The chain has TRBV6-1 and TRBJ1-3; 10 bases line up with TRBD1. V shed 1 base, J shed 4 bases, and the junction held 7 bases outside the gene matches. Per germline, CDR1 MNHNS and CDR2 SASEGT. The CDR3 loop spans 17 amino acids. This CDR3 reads CASSEVILGQGGNTIYF. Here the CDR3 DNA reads TGTGCCAGCAGTGAAGTGATTCTGGGACAGGGGGGAAACACCATATATTTT.